Here is one T cell receptor (beta chain) with its context. Its target is not known. This sample is part of a study of Ad26.COV2.S vaccination and SARS-CoV-2 variants. About the research overall: A participant enrolled in the COV1001 Ad26.COV2.S trial arm provided the sample.

Profiled with immunoSEQ multiplex PCR; TCRdb holds only in-frame clones, not every one. The profile shows hundreds of thousands of clones, more than 80% of them singletons. Regarding treatment: some 19 received Ad26.COV2.S at low or high dose, single or two shots; about 5 received placebo; per-sample allocation not given. The samples date from day 63 after the first vaccine or placebo injection. The individual, an adult aged 18-55 years, was a donor in Boston. The trim removed 7 bases at V and 3 bases at J, leaving 5 bases unmatched. The CDR3 runs 13 residues. Study results and caveats: The TCR breadth and depth analyses may have understated or missed part of the total T cell responses.

The chain is built from TRBV12-3 or TRBV12-4 and TRBJ1-1; TRBD1 matches 7 bases. This sample comprised peripheral blood, obtained in a trial of Ad26.COV2.S vaccine versus placebo. This clonotype was sampled from a person aged 18 to 59 who received the Ad26.COV2.S COVID-19 vaccine or a placebo. CDR3 protein: CASTRGGHTEAFF. CDR3 DNA: TGTGCCAGCACCAGGGGGGGGCACACTGAAGCTTTCTTT.